This is a list of T cell receptor beta chains from one sample in a study of T-cell reconstitution after alpha-beta-depleted transplantation in children. Each CDR3 protein gets one entry after TCRdb re-called the PCR reads with MiXCR. The table lists about 1,000,000 distinct CDR3 sequences, about 29% of them singletons, with 25% to 35% in the top ten. Sequencing used PBMCs, mostly from graft donor cells, obtained 360 days after TCRalphabeta/CD19-depleted stem cell transplant. The receptors come from a boy under two years old who had a stem cell transplant for SCID, so the T cells may come from the graft donor. Each CDR3 is given with its conserved first and last residue. A D gene is named only where the DNA matches it firmly. Size tells how often a clone was seen (once, few, many) or the class of an expanded clone, and some rows leave it out.

D	V	size	J	CDR3	DNA
TRBD1	TRBV28	few	TRBJ2-2	CASRTNRDSRSGELFF	TGTGCCAGCAGGACCAACCGGGACAGCAGATCCGGGGAGCTGTTTTTT
.	TRBV5-1	few	TRBJ2-2	CASSLKEGASTGELFF	TGCGCCAGCAGCCTCAAGGAGGGGGCGAGCACCGGGGAGCTGTTTTTT
TRBD2	TRBV12-3/TRBV12-4	.	TRBJ2-1	CASSGGLARGNEQFF	TGTGCCAGCAGTGGCGGACTAGCCCGGGGGAATGAGCAGTTCTTC
TRBD2	TRBV24-1	.	TRBJ2-3	CATSAGRTTDTQYF	TGTGCCACCAGTGCCGGGAGGACGACAGATACGCAGTATTTT
TRBD2	TRBV20-1	.	TRBJ2-1	CSARKKGTMGYNEQFF	TGCAGTGCTAGAAAAAAAGGGACTATGGGCTACAATGAGCAGTTCTTC
.	TRBV7-2	.	TRBJ2-7	CASSLEFHEQYF	TGTGCCAGCAGCTTAGAATTCCACGAGCAGTACTTC
.	TRBV5-1	few	TRBJ2-1	CASSLVTADNEQFF	TGCGCCAGCAGCTTGGTGACAGCTGACAATGAGCAGTTCTTC
TRBD1	TRBV6-5	many	TRBJ1-1	CASSYFWTGGENTEAFF	TGTGCCAGCAGTTACTTCTGGACAGGGGGCGAGAACACTGAAGCTTTCTTT
.	TRBV2	.	TRBJ2-7	CASSNPRVEQYF	TGTGCCAGCAGTAATCCGCGCGTCGAGCAGTACTTC
.	TRBV27	.	TRBJ2-5	CASSSRATIPQETQYF	TGTGCCAGCAGTTCCCGGGCAACAATCCCCCAAGAGACCCAGTACTTC
TRBD2	TRBV2	.	TRBJ2-6	CASSASGGPNSGANVLTF	TGTGCCAGCAGTGCTAGCGGGGGGCCAAACTCTGGGGCCAACGTCCTGACTTTC
TRBD1	TRBV20-1	few	TRBJ1-1	CSAAPDRGTMNTEAFF	TGCAGTGCCGCCCCCGACAGGGGAACTATGAACACTGAAGCTTTCTTT
.	TRBV20-1	few	TRBJ1-5	CSATLVRGNQPQHF	TGCAGTGCTACCCTGGTCCGGGGCAATCAGCCCCAGCATTTT
.	TRBV7-2	few	TRBJ2-1	CASSLVSVGGGEQFF	TGTGCCAGCAGCTTAGTTTCAGTCGGCGGAGGGGAGCAGTTCTTC
.	TRBV20-1	.	TRBJ2-7	CSARPDLLPSYEQYF	TGCAGTGCTAGGCCAGATCTTCTTCCCTCCTACGAGCAGTACTTC
.	TRBV5-1	.	TRBJ2-5	CASSPFGLQETQYF	TGCGCCAGCAGCCCGTTCGGTCTCCAAGAGACCCAGTACTTC
TRBD2	TRBV12-3/TRBV12-4	many	TRBJ2-7	CASSPLAGVSYEQYF	TGTGCCAGCAGTCCACTAGCGGGGGTCTCCTACGAGCAGTACTTC
TRBD1	TRBV28	.	TRBJ1-2	CASSLRRTGSTNGYTF	TGTGCCAGCAGTTTGCGTAGGACAGGTTCGACGAATGGCTACACCTTC
.	TRBV20-1	few	TRBJ1-1	CSARDPASNTEAFF	TGCAGTGCTAGAGATCCGGCATCGAACACTGAAGCTTTCTTT
.	TRBV10-3	.	TRBJ2-7	CAISDRLARDEQYF	TGTGCCATCAGTGACAGGTTGGCCCGGGACGAGCAGTACTTC
.	TRBV9	few	TRBJ2-1	CASSGGPSSEQFF	TGTGCCAGCAGCGGTGGTCCCTCCAGTGAGCAGTTCTTC
TRBD1	TRBV15	.	TRBJ2-7	CATSRGPRVTGAYEQYF	TGTGCCACCAGCAGAGGTCCACGGGTGACAGGGGCCTACGAGCAGTACTTC
TRBD2	TRBV5-6	few	TRBJ2-6	CARTRPGGTTNVLTF	TGTGCCAGAACCAGACCGGGAGGGACGACCAACGTCCTGACTTTC
.	TRBV20-1	.	TRBJ1-1	CSASWGAGTEAFF	TGCAGTGCTAGTTGGGGGGCAGGGACTGAAGCTTTCTTT
.	TRBV28	.	TRBJ2-2	CASLKGAFTGELFF	TGTGCCAGCCTGAAGGGAGCCTTCACCGGGGAGCTGTTTTTT
.	TRBV5-1	.	TRBJ2-5	CASSLQGRTQYF	TGCGCCAGCAGCCTCCAGGGTAGGACCCAGTACTTC
.	TRBV20-1	few	TRBJ2-7	CSARVSSLGSYEQYF	TGCAGTGCTAGAGTCAGCTCCCTCGGGTCGTACGAGCAGTACTTC
.	TRBV28	few	TRBJ1-4	CASSIPKWGWEKLFF	TGTGCCAGCAGTATCCCGAAGTGGGGTTGGGAAAAACTGTTTTTT
TRBD1	TRBV5-4	.	TRBJ2-4	CASSFLTGGGIQYF	TGTGCCAGCAGCTTCCTAACAGGGGGCGGCATTCAGTACTTC
.	TRBV4-3	.	TRBJ2-1	CASSQKSRRPYNEQFF	TGCGCCAGCAGCCAAAAGAGCCGGAGGCCCTACAATGAGCAGTTCTTC
.	TRBV12-3/TRBV12-4	.	TRBJ1-4	CASSLSSRTYEKLFF	TGTGCCAGCAGTTTATCGTCTCGTACCTATGAAAAACTGTTTTTT
.	TRBV20-1	.	TRBJ1-2	CSARAASGPNYGYTF	TGCAGTGCTAGAGCGGCATCGGGGCCTAACTATGGCTACACCTTC
TRBD1	TRBV5-1	.	TRBJ2-1	CASSPGQGVGEQFF	TGCGCCAGCAGCCCGGGACAGGGGGTCGGTGAGCAGTTCTTC
.	TRBV4-2	once	TRBJ2-5	CASSQAAQGGRETQYF	TGTGCCAGCAGCCAAGCGGCCCAAGGGGGGCGGGAGACCCAGTACTTC
.	TRBV7-9	.	TRBJ2-3	CASSPKGGDTQYF	TGTGCCAGCAGCCCGAAGGGGGGAGATACGCAGTATTTT
TRBD1	TRBV4-2	many	TRBJ2-3	CASSLDRARDTQYF	TGTGCCAGCAGCCTTGACAGGGCCCGGGATACGCAGTATTTT
.	TRBV28	few	TRBJ2-7	CASSNLDREVDEQYF	TGTGCCAGCAGTAACCTTGACAGGGAGGTCGACGAGCAGTACTTC
.	TRBV7-2	.	TRBJ2-7	CASSGGGQPSHYEQYF	TGTGCCAGCTCCGGGGGAGGCCAACCGTCCCACTACGAGCAGTACTTC
.	TRBV7-9	.	TRBJ2-7	CASSSTLAYEQYF	TGTGCCAGCAGCTCGACGCTTGCCTACGAGCAGTACTTC
.	TRBV5-1	.	TRBJ2-7	CASSPGLQPYEQYF	TGCGCCAGCAGCCCTGGACTACAGCCCTACGAGCAGTACTTC
TRBD2	TRBV7-3	few	TRBJ2-3	CASSPNGLTGTSVDTQYF	TGTGCCAGCAGCCCAAACGGCTTAACCGGGACTAGTGTGGATACGCAGTATTTT
TRBD1	TRBV15	once	TRBJ2-7	CATSRRPGTGFRYEQYF	TGTGCCACCAGCAGGCGTCCCGGGACAGGGTTCCGGTACGAGCAGTACTTC
TRBD1	TRBV7-9	few	TRBJ1-5	CASSPGTGLNQPQHF	TGTGCCAGCAGCCCTGGGACAGGCCTCAATCAGCCCCAGCATTTT
.	TRBV5-1	.	TRBJ1-1	CASSPWGAGYTEAFF	TGCGCCAGCAGTCCGTGGGGCGCCGGGTACACTGAAGCTTTCTTT
.	TRBV5-1	few	TRBJ2-3	CASSLIGTSSTDTQYF	TGCGCCAGCAGCTTGATAGGGACCTCAAGCACAGATACGCAGTATTTT
TRBD2	TRBV20-1	once	TRBJ2-3	CSATGARGGPDTQYF	TGCAGTGCTACCGGGGCGCGGGGGGGCCCAGATACGCAGTATTTT
.	TRBV12-3/TRBV12-4	.	TRBJ2-7	CASSRNRVNEQYF	TGTGCCAGCAGCCGCAACAGGGTCAACGAGCAGTACTTC
.	TRBV5-1	many	TRBJ2-5	CASSLAQETQYF	TGTGCCAGCAGCTTAGCCCAAGAGACCCAGTACTTC
TRBD1	TRBV20-1	.	TRBJ1-6	CSASDVPDRGFGSPLHF	TGCAGTGCTAGTGATGTCCCGGACAGGGGGTTTGGGTCACCCCTCCACTTT
TRBD1	TRBV12-3/TRBV12-4	.	TRBJ1-6	CASSLGRGLNSPLHF	TGTGCCAGCAGTTTAGGGAGGGGGCTTAATTCACCCCTCCACTTT
.	TRBV29-1	.	TRBJ1-5	CSVELGSAQHF	TGCAGCGTTGAGTTAGGGTCAGCCCAGCATTTT
.	TRBV28	.	TRBJ2-1	CASSFLDGSYNEQFF	TGTGCCAGCAGTTTCCTCGATGGCTCCTACAATGAGCAGTTCTTC
TRBD1	TRBV6-1	.	TRBJ1-3	CASRIDRGSGNTIYF	TGTGCCAGCAGGATCGACAGGGGCTCTGGAAACACCATATATTTT
.	TRBV18	few	TRBJ2-1	CASSPDSGNEQFF	TGTGCCAGCTCACCGGATTCAGGGAACGAGCAGTTCTTC